This TCR beta chain is drawn from a study of PD-1 blockade in classical Hodgkin lymphoma. Remarks on this clone: Its antigen is not identified.

Clones were read by immunoSEQ multiplex PCR, and TCRdb kept only the in-frame ones, dropping some. Among about 64,000 clones listed, 90% to 95% were seen once. The CDR3 runs 17 residues. Germline CDR1 MNHEY, CDR2 SMNVEV (reference sequence). The J segment lost 2 bases and the V segment lost 1 base, leaving 9 bases of the junction unmatched. Time point here: cycle 4 day 1 (C4D1), after more than five weeks of nivolumab. Brentuximab vedotin exposure varied, and every patient relapsed after autologous stem cell transplantation. Study-wide points: By C4D1, CD4+ diversity increased significantly, especially in complete responders.

The rearrangement uses TRBV27 and TRBJ2-7; 9 positions match TRBD2. The TCR sequence derives from a human donor with classical Hodgkin lymphoma. The starting material was peripheral blood mononuclear cells (PBMCs), obtained before the fourth cycle of nivolumab. This CDR3 reads CASSLLGGSGSTYEQYF. CDR3 nucleotides: TGTGCCAGCAGTTTATTGGGAGGTAGCGGGAGTACCTACGAGCAGTACTTC.